This passage covers 27 T cell receptor beta chains from one sample sequenced in a study of blood T cell repertoires in COVID-19. The assay was immunoSEQ multiplex PCR, and TCRdb's table has in-frame clones only and misses some. The table lists roughly 190,000 clones, about 83% of them singletons. Source material: peripheral blood. Receptors were obtained from a man younger than 35 with active or convalescent COVID-19.

The V gene is TRBV11-3, the J gene TRBJ2-4, with 15 nucleotides matching TRBD2. CDR1 SGHNT and CDR2 YENEEA come from the germline V gene. This CDR3 is built from 20 residues. Germline trimming cut 0 bases from V and 0 bases from J; bases unmatched to any gene: 6. The CDR3 sequence is CASSLEGSGLAGGAKNIQYF. As DNA, the CDR3 is TGTGCCAGCAGCTTAGAAGGGTCGGGACTAGCGGGAGGAGCCAAAAACATTCAGTACTTC.

The chain couples TRBV2 to TRBJ1-1, with TRBD1 matching 8 bases. J lost 5 bases, V lost 4 bases, and 6 bases had no gene match. CDR3 length: 14 residues. Germline V gives CDR1 SNHLY, CDR2 FYNNEI. As DNA, the CDR3 is TGTGCCAGCAGTGTCGCTTGGACAGGGACTGAAGCTTTCTTT. As protein: CASSVAWTGTEAFF.

The chain joins TRBV10-3 to TRBJ2-1; 8 bases line up with TRBD2. The V segment lost 5 bases and the J segment 0 bases; nucleotides outside the gene matches: 12. Germline assignment: CDR1 ENHRY and CDR2 SYGVKD. This CDR3 is 18 amino acids long. The CDR3 reads CAISSRTGGRSSYNEQFF. In nucleotides, the CDR3 is TGTGCCATCAGTAGCAGGACGGGGGGGCGAAGCTCCTACAATGAGCAGTTCTTC.

The chain uses TRBV6-5 and TRBJ1-2; 11 positions match TRBD1. J gave up 2 bases and V 2 bases, and 4 bases lay outside the gene matches. Germline values: CDR1 MNHEY, CDR2 SVGAGI. CDR3 length: 16 amino acids. Here the CDR3 reads CASSYGGTGGNYGYTF. The CDR3 region has the DNA TGTGCCAGCAGTTACGGTGGGACAGGGGGAAACTATGGCTACACCTTC.

The chain links TRBV27 to TRBJ2-2; 14 nucleotides match TRBD2. The CDR3 runs 17 residues. With V trimmed by 5 bases and J by 7 bases, 9 bases remained unmatched. Germline CDR1 is MNHEY and CDR2 is SMNVEV (reference sequence). This CDR3 reads CASSHGTSGRLGGELFF. The DNA for the CDR3 is TGTGCCAGCAGTCACGGGACTAGCGGGAGACTGGGCGGGGAGCTGTTTTTT.

The V gene is TRBV2, the J gene TRBJ1-5; TRBD1 matches 8 bases. The CDR3 spans 14 residues. V shed 6 bases, J shed 6 bases, and the junction held 7 bases outside the gene matches. CDR1 is SNHLY, CDR2 FYNNEI, per germline. CDR3 DNA: TGTGCCAGCAGGAGGGACAGGAAGGGTCAGCCCCAGCATTTT. Encoded protein: CASRRDRKGQPQHF.

The gene calls are TRBV28 and TRBJ1-5, with 7 bases identical to TRBD1. Germline V gene lookup returns CDR1 MDHEN and CDR2 SYDVKM. The ends lost 10 bases at V and 5 bases at J; junction bases unmatched: 8. There are 13 residues in the CDR3. In nucleotides, the CDR3 is TGTGCCATTCAGAGACAGGGCCATCAGCCCCAGCATTTT. Translated, it gives CAIQRQGHQPQHF.

The gene calls are TRBV12-1 and TRBJ1-5; TRBD1 is taken as the D call from the table, unchecked against the DNA. TRBV12-1 is described as a pseudogene. This CDR3 is built from 13 residues. In nucleotides, the CDR3 is TGTGCCAGCAGGGCTGGACAGAATCAGCCCCAGCATTTT. Its translation is CASRAGQNQPQHF.

The chain couples TRBV7-2 to TRBJ2-7; 9 bases are shared with TRBD1. With 1 base clipped from V and 2 bases from J, the junction kept 3 bases outside the gene matches. Germline V gene sequence: CDR1 SGHTA, CDR2 FQGNSA. CDR3 length: 15 residues. CDR3 sequence reads: CASSLVGTGPYEQYF. DNA for the CDR3: TGTGCCAGCAGCTTAGTAGGGACAGGGCCCTACGAGCAGTACTTC.

The count of this clone is one. The V call is TRBV11-3, the J call TRBJ1-2; possibly TRBD1 for D (6 bases). The V end was cut by 3 bases, the J end by 5 bases, with 22 bases between. Germline loops: CDR1 SGHNT, CDR2 YENEEA. This CDR3 region has 17 residues. CDR3 sequence reads: CASSLGPGQTNFYGYTF. The CDR3 DNA follows: TGTGCCAGCAGCTTGGGCCCCGGACAGACTAACTTTTATGGCTACACCTTC.

This sequence joins TRBV5-5 and TRBJ2-1, with D perhaps matching TRBD2 (6 bases). The CDR3 runs to 15 residues. The germline V gene has CDR1 SGHKS and CDR2 YYEKEE (reference sequence). Trimming removed 0 bases from V and 3 bases from J, with 10 bases in between. In DNA, the CDR3 is TGTGCCAGCAGCTTGGGTGCGGGGTTCTACAATGAGCAGTTCTTC. This codes for CASSLGAGFYNEQFF.

This clone was counted a single time. This sequence joins TRBV11-2 and TRBJ2-7, with unresolved D. Germline V gene sequence: CDR1 SGHAT, CDR2 FQNNGV. V lost 0 bases and J 1 base, leaving 4 bases between the germline ends. This CDR3 contains 13 residues. This CDR3 is CASSLDGSYEQYV. As DNA, the CDR3 is TGTGCCAGCAGCTTAGACGGTTCCTACGAGCAGTACGTC.

The chain combines TRBV20-1 with TRBJ1-6; D uncertain. Germline V gives CDR1 DFQATT, CDR2 SNEGSKA (reference sequence). There are 11 residues in the CDR3. V was shortened by 3 bases and J by 18 bases, with 15 bases between the two germline ends. Written as DNA, the CDR3 is TGCAGTGCTAGCGCGGGATCCCGTTCCCACTTT. It codes for CSASAGSRSHF.

The genes are TRBV18 and TRBJ1-1; 10 bases match TRBD1. The trim removed 4 bases at V and 2 bases at J, leaving 7 bases unmatched. This CDR3 is built from 16 residues. The germline V gene encodes CDR1 KGHSH and CDR2 LQKENI. The CDR3 region has the DNA TGTGCCAGCTCACGTCTGGACAGGGGGGAAAACACTGAAGCTTTCTTT. Protein sequence: CASSRLDRGENTEAFF.

The chain joins TRBV6-5 to TRBJ1-1; D possibly corresponds to TRBD1 (6 bases). This CDR3 spans 15 amino acids. Germline V gene sequence: CDR1 MNHEY, CDR2 SVGAGI. Trimming pared 8 bases from V and 0 bases from J, leaving 16 bases between. This CDR3 reads CASSQGQVMNTEAFF. DNA of the CDR3: TGTGCCAGCTCGCAGGGACAAGTCATGAACACTGAAGCTTTCTTT.

This rearrangement joins TRBV27 to TRBJ1-2; D ambiguous. V was shortened by 7 bases and J by 4 bases, with 22 bases between the two germline ends. This CDR3 is built from 16 residues. Per germline, CDR1 MNHEY and CDR2 SMNVEV (reference sequence). The chain's CDR3 is CASTKVGGIGFYGYTF. CDR3 DNA sequence: TGTGCCAGCACAAAGGTAGGAGGGATCGGATTCTATGGCTACACCTTC.

The rearrangement links TRBV6-2 or TRBV6-3 to TRBJ1-2; a weak D match, TRBD1 (5 bases). V lost 4 bases to trimming and J lost 4 bases, with 19 bases between them. Germline CDR1 is MNHEY and CDR2 is SVGEGT. CDR3 length: 16 amino acids. CDR3 in amino acids: CASSSLDGTLIYGYTF. CDR3 nucleotide sequence: TGTGCCAGCAGTTCCCTCGACGGGACTCTCATCTATGGCTACACCTTC.

The rearrangement uses TRBV2 and TRBJ1-2; perhaps TRBD1 as D (6 bases). CDR3 size: 13 residues. In germline, CDR1 is SNHLY, CDR2 FYNNEI. V lost 4 bases to trimming and J lost 8 bases, with 14 bases between them. The chain's CDR3 is CASSARDTSGYTF. In DNA form, the CDR3 reads TGTGCCAGCAGTGCAAGGGACACCTCGGGCTACACCTTC.

The chain is built from TRBV28 and TRBJ2-5; 7 nucleotides agree with TRBD2. V gave up 4 bases and J gave up 4 bases; unmatched junction bases: 18. The germline V gene has CDR1 MDHEN and CDR2 SYDVKM. The CDR3 consists of 18 residues. CDR3 residues: CASSSPGWAGEALETQYF. The CDR3, as DNA: TGTGCCAGCAGTTCCCCGGGTTGGGCGGGGGAAGCTCTAGAGACCCAGTACTTC. The whole variable domain, filled in from reference TRBV28 and TRBJ2-5, reads DVKVTQSSRYLVKRTGEKVFLECVQDMDHENMFWYRQDPGLGLRLIYFSYDVKMKEKGDIPEGYSVSREKKERFSLILESASTNQTSMYLCASSSPGWAGEALETQYFGPGTRLLVL.

J is TRBJ1-2 and V is TRBV11-2; TRBD1 agrees at 9 bases. CDR1 and CDR2 (germline): SGHAT, FQNNGV. There are 16 residues in the CDR3. Germline trimming cut 4 bases from V and 6 bases from J; bases unmatched to any gene: 12. The CDR3 DNA reads TGTGCCAGCAGCTATAATCCGACAGGGGGTTTGGATGGCTACACCTTC. Its protein product is CASSYNPTGGLDGYTF.

This sequence joins TRBV7-2 and TRBJ1-6; D is undetermined. Germline loops: CDR1 SGHTA, CDR2 FQGNSA. Trimming removed 1 base at V and 9 bases at J, with 10 bases between. CDR3 length: 14 amino acids. The CDR3 loop is CASSLGRVSSPLHF. CDR3 in DNA: TGTGCCAGCAGCTTAGGCCGGGTCTCTTCACCCCTCCACTTT.

This chain connects TRBV11-2 to TRBJ2-2; D possibly corresponds to TRBD1 (5 bases). Trimming took off 3 bases at V and 3 bases at J, with 5 bases between the two ends. The CDR3 spans 13 residues. CDR1 and CDR2 from the germline V gene are SGHAT and FQNNGV. CDR3 region: CASSFRDTGELFF. CDR3 nucleotide sequence: TGTGCCAGCAGCTTCAGGGACACCGGGGAGCTGTTTTTT.

This clone has more than one count but fewer than ten. V and J are TRBV19 and TRBJ1-4, with 7 bases lining up with TRBD1. Germline V gene data show CDR1 as LNHDA and CDR2 as SQIVND (reference sequence). This CDR3 contains 14 residues. Germline trimming cut 7 bases from V and 8 bases from J; bases unmatched to any gene: 10. In DNA form, the CDR3 reads TGTGCCAGTAAGACCGGGACAGAGGTAGAAAAACTGTTTTTT. Encoded protein: CASKTGTEVEKLFF. Drawing the rest from reference TRBV19 and TRBJ1-4, the complete variable domain is DGGITQSPKYLFRKEGQNVTLSCEQNLNHDAMYWYRQDPGQGLRLIYYSQIVNDFQKGDIAEGYSVSREKKESFPLTVTSAQKNPTAFYLCASKTGTEVEKLFFGSGTQLSVL.

This chain links TRBV15 with TRBJ2-5, with 10 bases matching TRBD2. CDR3 length equals 18 residues. The V gene end was trimmed by 4 bases and the J gene end by 5 bases; junction bases not matched to a gene: 16. Germline values: CDR1 LNHNV, CDR2 YYDKDF (reference sequence). CDR3 nucleotides: TGTGCCACCAGCAAAGGGGGGATCCTAGCGGGAGTCGGCGAGACCCAGTACTTC. Translated, it gives CATSKGGILAGVGETQYF.

The sample holds a few counts of this clone. Here the CDR3 reads CASSVSGTNEQFF. DNA of the CDR3: TGTGCCAGCAGTGTTTCGGGGACTAATGAGCAGTTCTTC. The chain couples TRBV6-4 to TRBJ2-1, with D possibly matching TRBD2 (6 bases). Germline CDR1 MRHNA, CDR2 SNTAGT. V was shortened by 4 bases and J by 7 bases, with 11 bases between the two germline ends. The CDR3 spans 13 residues.

The chain recombines TRBV29-1 with TRBJ1-4; D gene uncertain. The germline gives CDR1 SQVTM, CDR2 ANQGSEA. The V and J ends lost 0 bases and 11 bases respectively, with 10 bases between them. The CDR3 has 12 residues. The CDR3 DNA is TGCAGCGTTGAAGATCATAGCCTCAAACTGTTTTTT. Translation: CSVEDHSLKLFF.

V usage is TRBV24-1 and J usage is TRBJ2-5, with D possibly matching TRBD1 (6 bases). The CDR3 totals 15 residues. V lost 5 bases, J lost 1 base, and 13 bases lay in between. Looked up from germline, CDR1 is KGHDR and CDR2 is SFDVKD. The CDR3 reads CATSGRGWLQETQYF. In nucleotides, the CDR3 is TGTGCCACCAGTGGCAGGGGTTGGCTCCAAGAGACCCAGTACTTC.